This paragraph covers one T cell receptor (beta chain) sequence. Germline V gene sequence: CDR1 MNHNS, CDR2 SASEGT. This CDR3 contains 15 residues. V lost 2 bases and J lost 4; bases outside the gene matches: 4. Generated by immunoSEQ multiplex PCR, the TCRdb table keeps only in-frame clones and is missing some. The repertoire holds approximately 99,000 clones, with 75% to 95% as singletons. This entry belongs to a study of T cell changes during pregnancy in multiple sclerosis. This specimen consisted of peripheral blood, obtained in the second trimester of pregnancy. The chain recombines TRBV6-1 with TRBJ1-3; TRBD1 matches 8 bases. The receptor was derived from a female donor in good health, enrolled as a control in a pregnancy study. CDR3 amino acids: CASSEIDRGGNTIYF. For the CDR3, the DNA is TGTGCCAGCAGTGAAATTGACAGGGGAGGAAACACCATATATTTT.